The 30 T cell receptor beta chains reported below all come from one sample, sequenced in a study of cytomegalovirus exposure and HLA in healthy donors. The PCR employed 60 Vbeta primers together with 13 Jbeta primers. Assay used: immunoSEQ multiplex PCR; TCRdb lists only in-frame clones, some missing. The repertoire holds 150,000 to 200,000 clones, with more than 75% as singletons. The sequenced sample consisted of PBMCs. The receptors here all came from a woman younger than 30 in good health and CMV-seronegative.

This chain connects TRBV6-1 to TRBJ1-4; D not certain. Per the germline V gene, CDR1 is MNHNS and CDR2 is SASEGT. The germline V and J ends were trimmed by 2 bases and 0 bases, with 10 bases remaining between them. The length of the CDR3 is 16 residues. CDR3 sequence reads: CASSERRAATNEKLFF. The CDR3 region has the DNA TGTGCCAGCAGTGAACGGAGGGCCGCAACTAATGAAAAACTGTTTTTT.

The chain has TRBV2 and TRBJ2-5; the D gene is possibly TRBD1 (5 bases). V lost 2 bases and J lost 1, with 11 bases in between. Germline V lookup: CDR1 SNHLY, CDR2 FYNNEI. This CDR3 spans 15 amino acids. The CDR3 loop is CASSEKRGFQETQYF. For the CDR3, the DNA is TGTGCCAGCAGTGAAAAAAGGGGCTTCCAAGAGACCCAGTACTTC.

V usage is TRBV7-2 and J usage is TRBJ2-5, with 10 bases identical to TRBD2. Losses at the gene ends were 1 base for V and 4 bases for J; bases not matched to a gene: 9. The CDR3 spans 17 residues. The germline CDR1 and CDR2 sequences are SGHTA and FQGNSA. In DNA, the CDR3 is TGTGCCAGCAGCTTAGGGAGCGGGGGGGCCAATCGAGAGACCCAGTACTTC. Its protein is CASSLGSGGANRETQYF.

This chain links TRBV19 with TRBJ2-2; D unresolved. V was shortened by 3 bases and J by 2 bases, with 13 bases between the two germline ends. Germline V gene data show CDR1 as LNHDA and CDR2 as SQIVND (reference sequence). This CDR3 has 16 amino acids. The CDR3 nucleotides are TGTGCCAGTAGTATCGTTATCGAGCCCAACACCGGGGAGCTGTTTTTT. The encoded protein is CASSIVIEPNTGELFF.

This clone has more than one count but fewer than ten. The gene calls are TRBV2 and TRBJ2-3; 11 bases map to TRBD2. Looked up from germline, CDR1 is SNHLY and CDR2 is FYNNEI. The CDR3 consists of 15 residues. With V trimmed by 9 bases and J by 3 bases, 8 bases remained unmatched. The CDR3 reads CASAEASGRTDTQYF. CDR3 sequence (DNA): TGTGCCAGTGCCGAGGCTAGCGGGAGGACAGATACGCAGTATTTT.

This CDR3 reads CASSVAASGGFYEQYF. The CDR3 region has the DNA TGTGCCAGCAGCGTAGCCGCTAGCGGGGGATTCTACGAGCAGTACTTC. This sequence joins TRBV9 and TRBJ2-7; the match to TRBD2 covers 10 bases. After removal of 0 bases from V and 3 bases from J, the junction contained 6 bases not matched to a gene. CDR1 and CDR2 from the germline V gene are SGDLS and YYNGEE. This CDR3 is built from 16 residues.

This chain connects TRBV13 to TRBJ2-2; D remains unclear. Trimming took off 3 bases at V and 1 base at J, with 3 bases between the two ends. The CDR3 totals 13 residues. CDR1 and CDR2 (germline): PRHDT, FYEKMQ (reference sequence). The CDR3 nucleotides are TGTGCCAGCAGCTTTCAGAACACCGGGGAGCTGTTTTTT. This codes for CASSFQNTGELFF.

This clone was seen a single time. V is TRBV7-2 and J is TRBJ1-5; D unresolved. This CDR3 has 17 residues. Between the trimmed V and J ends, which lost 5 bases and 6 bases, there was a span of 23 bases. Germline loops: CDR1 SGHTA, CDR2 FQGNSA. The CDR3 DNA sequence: TGTGCCAGCAGCATAGGGTCCGGGGTGGGGTATGGTCAGCCCCAGCATTTT. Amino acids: CASSIGSGVGYGQPQHF.

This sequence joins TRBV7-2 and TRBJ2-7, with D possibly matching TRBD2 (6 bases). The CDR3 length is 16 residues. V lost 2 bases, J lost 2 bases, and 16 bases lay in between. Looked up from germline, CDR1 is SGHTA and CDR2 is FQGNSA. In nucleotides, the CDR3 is TGTGCCAGCAGCTTAAGAGGTGAGCGGGCGGCCTACGAGCAGTACTTC. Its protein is CASSLRGERAAYEQYF.

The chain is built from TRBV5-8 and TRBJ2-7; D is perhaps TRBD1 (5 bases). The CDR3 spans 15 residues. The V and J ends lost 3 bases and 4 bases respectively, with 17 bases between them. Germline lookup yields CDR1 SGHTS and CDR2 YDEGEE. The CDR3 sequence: CASSYQGRGQYEQYF. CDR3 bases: TGTGCCAGCAGCTACCAGGGTAGGGGCCAGTACGAGCAGTACTTC. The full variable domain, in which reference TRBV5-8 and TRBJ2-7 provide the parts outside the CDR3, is EAGVTQSPTHLIKTRGQQATLRCSPISGHTSVYWYQQALGLGLQFLLWYDEGEERNRGNFPPRFSGRQFPNYSSELNVNALELEDSALYLCASSYQGRGQYEQYFGPGTRLTVT.

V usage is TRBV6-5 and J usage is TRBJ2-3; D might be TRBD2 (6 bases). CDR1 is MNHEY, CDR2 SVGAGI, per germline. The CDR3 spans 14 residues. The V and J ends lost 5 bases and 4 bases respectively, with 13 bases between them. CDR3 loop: CASSPSSVPDTQYF. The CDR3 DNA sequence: TGTGCCAGCAGTCCCTCTAGCGTCCCAGATACGCAGTATTTT.

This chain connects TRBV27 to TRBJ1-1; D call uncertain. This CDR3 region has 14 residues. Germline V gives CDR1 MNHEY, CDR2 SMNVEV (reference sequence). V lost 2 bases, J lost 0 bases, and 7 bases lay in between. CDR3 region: CASSLRRMNTEAFF. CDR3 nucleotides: TGTGCCAGCAGTTTAAGGCGGATGAACACTGAAGCTTTCTTT.

The CDR3 is CASSLEGGGTEAFF. DNA for the CDR3: TGCGCCAGCAGCTTGGAAGGGGGTGGGACTGAAGCTTTCTTT. The rearrangement uses TRBV5-1 and TRBJ1-1, with D perhaps matching TRBD1 (6 bases). Deletions cut 0 bases from V and 5 bases from J, with 11 bases between. Looked up from germline, CDR1 is SGHRS and CDR2 is YFSETQ. The CDR3 spans 14 residues.

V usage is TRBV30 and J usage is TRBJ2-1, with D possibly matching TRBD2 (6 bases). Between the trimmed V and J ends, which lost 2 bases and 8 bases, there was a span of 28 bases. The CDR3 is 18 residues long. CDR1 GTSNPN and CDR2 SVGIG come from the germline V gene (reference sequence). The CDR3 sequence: CAWSPSRVTGLYVYEQFF. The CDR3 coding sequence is TGTGCCTGGAGTCCTTCCCGGGTTACGGGACTCTACGTATATGAGCAGTTCTTC.

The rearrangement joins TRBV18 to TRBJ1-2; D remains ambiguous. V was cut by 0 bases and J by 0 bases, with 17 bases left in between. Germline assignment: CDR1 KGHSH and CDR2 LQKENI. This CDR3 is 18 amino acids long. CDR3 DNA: TGTGCCAGCTCACCACCATTTATCTCAAACAGTGCTAACTATGGCTACACCTTC. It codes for CASSPPFISNSANYGYTF.

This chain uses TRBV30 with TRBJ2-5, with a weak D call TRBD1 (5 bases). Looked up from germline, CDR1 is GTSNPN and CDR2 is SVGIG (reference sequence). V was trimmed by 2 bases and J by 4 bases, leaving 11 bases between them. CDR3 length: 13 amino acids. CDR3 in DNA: TGTGCCTGGAGTCCAGGGTTTAGAGAGACCCAGTACTTC. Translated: CAWSPGFRETQYF.

CDR3 in amino acids: CASSLSPAGEQETQYF. The DNA for the CDR3 is TGCGCCAGCAGCTTGTCCCCAGCGGGGGAACAAGAGACCCAGTACTTC. The genes are TRBV5-1 and TRBJ2-5, with TRBD2 matching 8 bases. The V and J ends lost 1 base and 2 bases, in that order; junction bases with no gene match: 7. Germline CDR1 is SGHRS and CDR2 is YFSETQ. The CDR3 consists of 16 residues.

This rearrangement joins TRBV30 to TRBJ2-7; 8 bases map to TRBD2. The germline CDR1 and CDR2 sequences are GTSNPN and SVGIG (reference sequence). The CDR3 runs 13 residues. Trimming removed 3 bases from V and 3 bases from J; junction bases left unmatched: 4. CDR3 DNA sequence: TGTGCCTGGAGGCCAGGGACTAGCTACGAGCAGTACTTC. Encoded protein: CAWRPGTSYEQYF.

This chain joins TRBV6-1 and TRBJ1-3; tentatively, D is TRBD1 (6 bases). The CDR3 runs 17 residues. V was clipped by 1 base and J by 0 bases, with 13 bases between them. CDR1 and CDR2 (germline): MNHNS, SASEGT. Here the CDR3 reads CASSEEGVASSGNTIYF. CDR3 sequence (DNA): TGTGCCAGCAGTGAAGAGGGGGTGGCGAGCTCTGGAAACACCATATATTTT.

The CDR3 DNA is TGTGCCAGCGGCGGCACTAATGAAAAACTGTTTTTT. This codes for CASGGTNEKLFF. The chain has TRBV28 and TRBJ1-4; D remains unclear. The V and J ends lost 8 bases and 2 bases respectively, with 6 bases between them. Germline V gene data show CDR1 as MDHEN and CDR2 as SYDVKM. The CDR3 totals 12 residues.

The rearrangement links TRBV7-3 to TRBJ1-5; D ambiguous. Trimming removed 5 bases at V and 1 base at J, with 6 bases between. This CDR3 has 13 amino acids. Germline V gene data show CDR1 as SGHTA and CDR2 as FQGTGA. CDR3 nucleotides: TGTGCCAGCAGCCCGGGGAGCAATCAGCCCCAGCATTTT. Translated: CASSPGSNQPQHF.

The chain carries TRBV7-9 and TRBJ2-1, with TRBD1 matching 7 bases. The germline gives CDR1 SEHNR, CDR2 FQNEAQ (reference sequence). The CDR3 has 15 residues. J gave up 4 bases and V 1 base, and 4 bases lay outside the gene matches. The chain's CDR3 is CASSLEGGGYNEQFF. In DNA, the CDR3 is TGTGCCAGCAGCTTAGAAGGGGGCGGATACAATGAGCAGTTCTTC.

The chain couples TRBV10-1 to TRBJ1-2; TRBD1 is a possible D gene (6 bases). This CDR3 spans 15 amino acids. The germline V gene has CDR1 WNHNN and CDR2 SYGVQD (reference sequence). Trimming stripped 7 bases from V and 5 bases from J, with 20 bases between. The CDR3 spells CASKYPRTDLYGYTF. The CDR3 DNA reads TGCGCCAGCAAATACCCCAGGACAGACCTGTATGGCTACACCTTC.

CDR3 nucleotide sequence: TGTGCCAGCAGCTTGTACAGGGCGACCCAGTACTTC. This encodes CASSLYRATQYF. The chain carries TRBV5-6 and TRBJ2-5, with D possibly matching TRBD1 (6 bases). The V gene's germline CDR1 is SGHDT and CDR2 YYEEEE. The CDR3 runs 12 residues. V dropped 1 base and J dropped 7 bases, with 8 bases sitting between them. Looking up the rest from reference TRBV5-6 and TRBJ2-5 gives the full variable domain: DAGVTQSPTHLIKTRGQQVTLRCSPKSGHDTVSWYQQALGQGPQFIFQYYEEEERQRGNFPDRFSGHQFPNYSSELNVNALLLGDSALYLCASSLYRATQYFGPGTRLLVL.

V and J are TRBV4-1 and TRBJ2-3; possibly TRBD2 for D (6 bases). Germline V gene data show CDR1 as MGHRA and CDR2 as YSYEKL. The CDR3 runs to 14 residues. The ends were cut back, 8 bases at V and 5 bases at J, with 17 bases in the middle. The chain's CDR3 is CASFQTGAVDTQYF. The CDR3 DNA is TGCGCCAGCTTCCAAACGGGAGCCGTAGATACGCAGTATTTT.

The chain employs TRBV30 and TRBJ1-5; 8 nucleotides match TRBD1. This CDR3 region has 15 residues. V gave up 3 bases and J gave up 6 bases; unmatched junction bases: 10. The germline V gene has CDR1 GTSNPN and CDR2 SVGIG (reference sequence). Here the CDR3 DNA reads TGTGCCTGGAGGCGAAACGACAGGGGTGGTCAGCCCCAGCATTTT. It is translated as CAWRRNDRGGQPQHF.

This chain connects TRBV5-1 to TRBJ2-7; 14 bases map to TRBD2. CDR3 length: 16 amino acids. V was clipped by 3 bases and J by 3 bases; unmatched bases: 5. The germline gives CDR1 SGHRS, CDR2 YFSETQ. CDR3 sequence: CASSSGLAGDIYEQYF. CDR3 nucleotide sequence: TGCGCCAGCAGCTCGGGACTAGCGGGGGACATCTACGAGCAGTACTTC.

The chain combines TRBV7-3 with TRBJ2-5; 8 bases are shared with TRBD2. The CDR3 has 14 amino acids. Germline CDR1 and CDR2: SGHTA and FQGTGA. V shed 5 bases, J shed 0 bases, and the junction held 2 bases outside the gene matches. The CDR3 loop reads CASSTAGDQETQYF. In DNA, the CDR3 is TGTGCCAGCAGCACAGCGGGGGACCAAGAGACCCAGTACTTC.

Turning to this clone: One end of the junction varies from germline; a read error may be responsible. This CDR3 reads CSSSRQNTEAFF. Written as DNA, the CDR3 is TGTTCCAGCAGTCGACAGAACACTGAAGCTTTCTTT. The chain couples TRBV7-9 to TRBJ1-1; the D is unclear. Germline V gives CDR1 SEHNR, CDR2 FQNEAQ (reference sequence). This CDR3 comprises 12 residues.

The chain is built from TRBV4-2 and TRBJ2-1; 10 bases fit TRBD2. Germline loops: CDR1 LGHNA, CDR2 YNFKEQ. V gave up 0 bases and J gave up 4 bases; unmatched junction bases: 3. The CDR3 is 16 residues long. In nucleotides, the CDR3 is TGTGCCAGCAGCCAAGATACTAGCGGGAAATACAATGAGCAGTTCTTC. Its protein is CASSQDTSGKYNEQFF.